This T cell receptor beta chain derives from a study of identifying expanded T cells in peripheral blood. Overall study results and limits: Over two and four weeks, about 17 and 20 clones changed, versus 1.2 between replicates. Across healthy donors, higher total template counts meant significantly greater roughly 2-week count variance.

In regard to this clone: Antigen specificity is unknown.

Collection occurred without any documented infections or immune events in donors. The CDR3 runs 15 residues. From germline, CDR1 is SGHTA and CDR2 FQGNSA. V was shortened by 5 bases and J by 2 bases, with 16 bases between the two germline ends. Only in-frame clones appear in the TCRdb table, and some are missing; sequencing was by immunoSEQ multiplex PCR. Counted here are some 130,000 clones, 75% to 90% occurring once; the ten biggest clones make up around 8.2%. This clonotype was sampled from a person aged 18-69 years in good health. Source material: blood. The genes are TRBV7-2 and TRBJ2-7; tentative D call: TRBD2 (5 bases). The CDR3 spells CASSIVGAETYEQYF. The DNA for the CDR3 is TGTGCCAGCAGCATAGTGGGAGCGGAGACCTACGAGCAGTACTTC.